What follows are 3 T cell receptor beta chains derived from one specimen sequenced in a study of molecular identifiers for immune sequencing clone quantification. Via MiXCR, TCRdb re-called the PCR reads, giving one row per CDR3 protein. This sample has a few hundred thousand distinct CDR3 sequences; 20% to 25% occur once, and the top ten carry about 0.84%. The sequencing input was naive CD8+ T cells from blood, with Jurkat cell RNA spiked in. Subset in this sample: FACS-sorted CD8+CD4-CCR7+CD45RA+ naive T cells. The receptors derive from a human donor in good health. Some libraries in this study had Jurkat cell RNA spiked in.

A few counts support this clonotype. The chain links TRBV9 to TRBJ2-7, with 7 bases matching TRBD1. Trimming took 7 bases from V and 3 from J; bases not matched to a gene: 4. The CDR3 totals 12 residues. Germline values: CDR1 SGDLS, CDR2 YYNGEE. CDR3 loop: CASGDSFYEQYF. The CDR3 nucleotides are TGTGCCAGCGGGGACAGTTTCTACGAGCAGTACTTC.

V is TRBV2 and J is TRBJ2-1; D might be TRBD2 (5 bases). The length of the CDR3 is 16 residues. V gave up 8 bases and J gave up 2 bases, with 19 bases separating them. Germline V lookup: CDR1 SNHLY, CDR2 FYNNEI. CDR3 sequence (DNA): TGTGCCAGCGTTAACCCGAGAGGGTTTGCCTACAATGAGCAGTTCTTC. Encoded protein: CASVNPRGFAYNEQFF.

This clonotype was seen a handful of times. This chain uses TRBV4-3 with TRBJ2-3; 12 bases are a match to TRBD2. This CDR3 is built from 16 residues. Looked up from germline, CDR1 is LGHNA and CDR2 is YSLEER. V lost 0 bases to trimming and J lost 5 bases; unmatched junction nucleotides: 3. The chain's CDR3 is CASSQDRLAGEDTQYF. CDR3 sequence (DNA): TGCGCCAGCAGCCAAGACCGACTAGCGGGAGAAGATACGCAGTATTTT.